The entry that follows covers one TCR beta chain sequence. As yet, its antigen is unknown. Compared with germline, one end of the junction differs, possibly owing to a read error. These data belong to a study of cytomegalovirus exposure and HLA in healthy donors. General study findings and limits: TCR beta V- and J-gene trimming was later associated with a missense DCLRE1C variant.

The PCR contained 60 Vbeta and 13 Jbeta primers. Sequencing used immunoSEQ multiplex PCR; TCRdb keeps in-frame clones, though not all of them. The sample contains 150,000 to 200,000 clones, almost 80% of which appear only once. The V gene's germline CDR1 is GTSNPN and CDR2 SVGIG (reference sequence). There are 15 residues in the CDR3. The J gene is TRBJ2-3, the V gene TRBV30, with 11 bases matching TRBD2. This TCR was recovered from a man aged 18 to 35 in good health and CMV-seropositive. Sequencing was performed on PBMCs. CDR3 in DNA: TGTGTCTGGAGTGTATTTTCTAGCGGGAGGGATACGCAGTATTTT. It translates to CVWSVFSSGRDTQYF.